Each of the 23 T cell receptor beta chains below was sequenced from the same sample in a study of T cells in Graves' hyperthyroidism and ophthalmopathy. Amplification targeted TCR beta CDR3 regions from RNA transcripts. First-round RT-PCR targeting the TCR CDR3 was performed with the HTBI primer set. TCRdb re-called the multiplex PCR reads through MiXCR, storing one row per CDR3 protein. The sample holds hundreds of thousands of distinct CDR3 sequences; roughly 14% are singletons and the top ten take around 14%. The sequencing sample was made of blood. These receptors all come from a woman aged 18-29 years with Graves' hyperthyroidism.

This clonotype was seen many times. J is TRBJ2-1 and V is TRBV20-1, with a possible D match to TRBD2 (5 bases). The CDR3 has 10 amino acids. Germline CDR1 and CDR2: DFQATT and SNEGSKA (reference sequence). Trimming shortened V by 5 bases and J by 10 bases, and 9 bases separated the two germline ends. The CDR3 region has the DNA TGCAGTGCTCCCAGAGGGGAGCAGTTCTTC. Amino acids: CSAPRGEQFF.

This clonotype has ten or more counts. The chain combines TRBV6-1 with TRBJ1-6, with D unclear. Trimming left V 5 bases short and J 0 bases short, with 11 bases between. The CDR3 loop spans 16 amino acids. Germline lookup yields CDR1 MNHNS and CDR2 SASEGT. In nucleotides, the CDR3 is TGTGCCAGCAGTCCCCAACCAGTCTCCTATAATTCACCCCTCCACTTT. Its translation is CASSPQPVSYNSPLHF.

This chain links TRBV7-2 with TRBJ2-5; 11 bases agree with TRBD2. The CDR3 covers 15 residues. Trimming removed 6 bases from V and 13 bases from J; junction bases left unmatched: 16. Germline CDR1 SGHTA, CDR2 FQGNSA. CDR3 bases: TGTGCCAGCAGAGGCCAGGGACTAGCGGCCAGAGGGTCGTACTTC. Translation gives CASRGQGLAARGSYF.

This chain connects TRBV4-3 to TRBJ1-6; tentative D call: TRBD1 (5 bases). CDR3 length equals 15 residues. The V and J ends lost 2 bases and 4 bases respectively, with 9 bases between them. Germline CDR1 is LGHNA and CDR2 is YSLEER. The CDR3 bases are TGCGCCAGCAGCCAACAGTGGGGGTATAATTCACCCCTCCACTTT. Translated, it gives CASSQQWGYNSPLHF.

This clonotype was picked up a small number of times. The J gene is TRBJ2-5, the V gene TRBV4-2; perhaps TRBD2 as D (5 bases). V was cut by 2 bases and J by 5 bases, with 9 bases left in between. The CDR3 loop spans 13 amino acids. Germline CDR1 LGHNA, CDR2 YNFKEQ. This CDR3 is CASSQTGGETQYF. The CDR3 nucleotides read TGTGCCAGCAGCCAAACGGGCGGGGAGACCCAGTACTTC.

This clonotype was observed a few times. The rearrangement links TRBV20-1 to TRBJ2-7, with 7 positions matching TRBD1. Germline V CDR1 and CDR2: DFQATT, SNEGSKA (reference sequence). This CDR3 has 14 residues. After removal of 6 bases from V and 0 bases from J, the junction contained 8 bases not matched to a gene. The DNA of the CDR3 is TGCAGTGCCCCAGACAGGGTCTTCTCCTACGAGCAGTACTTC. It translates to CSAPDRVFSYEQYF.

The chain has TRBV6-1 and TRBJ1-2; D call uncertain. Looked up from germline, CDR1 is MNHNS and CDR2 is SASEGT. CDR3 length equals 13 residues. The germline V and J ends were trimmed by 4 bases and 4 bases, with 10 bases remaining between them. The CDR3 loop reads CASSVDARYGYTF. The DNA for the CDR3 is TGTGCCAGCAGTGTAGACGCCCGCTATGGCTACACCTTC.

This clonotype was counted ten times or more. The chain has TRBV28 and TRBJ2-1; perhaps TRBD1 as D (6 bases). The V gene lost 2 bases and the J gene lost 5 bases, with 13 bases spanning the gap. The CDR3 has 15 residues. The germline CDR1 and CDR2 sequences are MDHEN and SYDVKM. The CDR3 loop reads CASSLPRGQNNEQFF. In DNA form, the CDR3 reads TGTGCCAGCAGTTTACCGCGAGGACAGAACAATGAGCAGTTCTTC.

This clonotype was seen ten or more times. The rearrangement joins TRBV4-1 to TRBJ2-3; D is unclear. This CDR3 contains 14 residues. Germline CDR1 and CDR2: MGHRA and YSYEKL. The ends were cut back, 2 bases at V and 4 bases at J, with 10 bases in the middle. CDR3 DNA sequence: TGCGCCAGCAGCCAAAGCAGGACCGCAGATACGCAGTATTTT. Translation gives CASSQSRTADTQYF.

This clonotype was counted only a few times. CDR3 sequence reads: CASTGTLWNQPQHF. The CDR3 DNA follows: TGTGCCAGCACCGGGACATTATGGAATCAGCCCCAGCATTTT. The chain uses TRBV2 and TRBJ1-5; a possible D gene is TRBD1 (6 bases). The ends were cut back, 7 bases at V and 4 bases at J, with 14 bases in the middle. CDR1 SNHLY and CDR2 FYNNEI come from the germline V gene. This CDR3 contains 14 residues.

Written as DNA, the CDR3 is TGCGCCAGCAGCCAAGAGACAGTCTCTGGAAACACCATATATTTT. Amino acid sequence: CASSQETVSGNTIYF. The chain uses TRBV5-1 and TRBJ1-3, with D maybe TRBD1 (5 bases). Germline CDR1 is SGHRS and CDR2 is YFSETQ. The CDR3 is 15 residues long. Trimming pared 4 bases from V and 0 bases from J, leaving 11 bases between.

The rearrangement uses TRBV6-2 or TRBV6-3 and TRBJ2-1; D call uncertain. This CDR3 is built from 14 residues. Looked up from germline, CDR1 is MNHEY and CDR2 is SVGEGT. V lost 2 bases to trimming and J lost 3 bases, with 8 bases between them. The DNA for the CDR3 is TGTGCCAGCAGTTACAACCGGAACTACAATGAGCAGTTCTTC. Translating it yields CASSYNRNYNEQFF.

This clonotype has more than one count but fewer than ten. This sequence joins TRBV6-1 and TRBJ1-5, with a tentative D call TRBD1 (5 bases). Germline CDR1 is MNHNS and CDR2 is SASEGT. V lost 8 bases and J 4 bases, leaving 12 bases between the germline ends. CDR3 size: 13 residues. This CDR3 is CASEEGRNQPQHF. CDR3 coding DNA: TGTGCCAGCGAGGAGGGGCGGAATCAGCCCCAGCATTTT.

This clonotype was seen at least ten times. The rearrangement joins TRBV6-1 to TRBJ1-1, with TRBD1 matching over 9 bases. CDR3 length equals 16 residues. Germline CDR1 and CDR2: MNHNS and SASEGT. The V gene end was trimmed by 4 bases and the J gene end by 0 bases; junction bases not matched to a gene: 6. This chain's CDR3 is CASSATGGLMNTEAFF. The DNA for the CDR3 is TGTGCCAGCAGTGCCACAGGGGGCCTCATGAACACTGAAGCTTTCTTT.

In its sample, this clonotype was seen a few times. The chain recombines TRBV20-1 with TRBJ2-7; TRBD1 agrees at 7 bases. Trimming took 0 bases from V and 7 from J; bases not matched to a gene: 6. The CDR3 is 13 amino acids. From germline, CDR1 is DFQATT and CDR2 SNEGSKA (reference sequence). CDR3 in DNA: TGCAGTGCTAGAGAGGGGTCAGGGGGTGAGCAGTACTTC. Encoded protein: CSAREGSGGEQYF.

On this clonotype: Because it lacks the conserved phenylalanine or tryptophan at the end, this CDR3 is likely a read error. The chain has TRBV7-2 and TRBJ2-7, with D possibly being TRBD1 or TRBD2 (5 bases each). Germline loops: CDR1 SGHTA, CDR2 FQGNSA. Trimming took off 0 bases at V and 4 bases at J, with 7 bases between the two ends. The CDR3 is 13 amino acids. CDR3 residues: CASSLAEGYEQYL. The CDR3 nucleotides read TGTGCCAGCAGCTTAGCTGAGGGGTACGAGCAGTACCTC.

This clonotype was detected ten times or more. The chain carries TRBV3-1 and TRBJ2-1; TRBD2 agrees at 8 bases. Trimming took 4 bases from V and 4 from J; bases not matched to a gene: 6. CDR1 LGHDT and CDR2 YNNKEL come from the germline V gene (reference sequence). The CDR3 is made up of 15 amino acids. This CDR3 reads CASSLGLADYNEQFF. As DNA, the CDR3 is TGTGCCAGCAGCCTTGGACTAGCAGATTACAATGAGCAGTTCTTC.

The rearrangement uses TRBV5-1 and TRBJ1-5; D remains unclear. The CDR3 has 14 amino acids. V dropped 6 bases and J dropped 3 bases, with 13 bases sitting between them. Germline lookup yields CDR1 SGHRS and CDR2 YFSETQ. CDR3 sequence: CASKTDRTNQPQHF. The DNA of the CDR3 is TGCGCCAGCAAAACAGATAGAACCAATCAGCCCCAGCATTTT.

This clonotype appeared a few times. The gene calls are TRBV24-1 and TRBJ1-5, with a possible D match to TRBD1 (6 bases). The CDR3 totals 13 residues. The V end lost 7 bases, the J end lost 5 bases, and 11 bases lay between the germline ends. The germline CDR1 and CDR2 sequences are KGHDR and SFDVKD. The CDR3 region is CATRGGADQPQHF. CDR3 nucleotide sequence: TGTGCCACCAGGGGGGGGGCGGATCAGCCCCAGCATTTT.

Many counts were recorded for this clonotype. V gene TRBV28 combines with J gene TRBJ1-1; D is unclear. This CDR3 spans 11 amino acids. CDR1 is MDHEN and CDR2 is SYDVKM in the germline V gene. V dropped 3 bases and J dropped 10 bases, with 9 bases sitting between them. The CDR3 DNA follows: TGTGCCAGCAGTTTGGGCAGGAGAGCTTTCTTT. Translating it yields CASSLGRRAFF.

This clonotype appeared many times. The chain joins TRBV11-2 to TRBJ2-1; perhaps D is TRBD1 or TRBD2 (5 bases each). Trimming cost V 0 bases and J 3 bases, with 12 bases left between them. CDR3 length: 16 residues. In germline, CDR1 is SGHAT, CDR2 FQNNGV. This chain's CDR3 is CASSLDPRGLYNEQFF. Written as DNA, the CDR3 is TGTGCCAGCAGCTTAGACCCGAGGGGCCTCTACAATGAGCAGTTCTTC. The whole variable domain, remainder taken from reference TRBV11-2 and TRBJ2-1, is EAGVAQSPRYKIIEKRQSVAFWCNPISGHATLYWYQQILGQGPKLLIQFQNNGVVDDSQLPKDRFSAERLKGVDSTLKIQPAKLEDSAVYLCASSLDPRGLYNEQFFGPGTRLTVL.

In this sample, this clonotype turned up many times. The chain uses TRBV20-1 and TRBJ2-1; the match to TRBD2 covers 11 bases. J gave up 7 bases and V 1 base, and 6 bases lay outside the gene matches. Germline V lookup: CDR1 DFQATT, CDR2 SNEGSKA (reference sequence). CDR3 length equals 15 residues. CDR3 in amino acids: CSARAELAGENEQFF. For the CDR3, the DNA is TGCAGTGCTAGAGCCGAACTAGCGGGAGAGAATGAGCAGTTCTTC.

The CDR3 nucleotides read TGTGCCAGCAGGGAACAGACTAACTATGGCTACACCTTC. Residues: CASREQTNYGYTF. The chain links TRBV2 to TRBJ1-2; D remains ambiguous. CDR3 length: 13 residues. Germline V gene sequence: CDR1 SNHLY, CDR2 FYNNEI. Trimming took off 6 bases at V and 0 bases at J, with 8 bases between the two ends. The entire variable domain, with the rest obtained from reference TRBV2 and TRBJ1-2, is as follows: EPEVTQTPSHQVTQMGQEVILRCVPISNHLYFYWYRQILGQKVEFLVSFYNNEISEKSEIFDDQFSVERPDGSNFTLKIRSTKLEDSAMYFCASREQTNYGYTFGSGTRLTVV.